This T cell receptor beta chain was profiled in a study of blood T cell dynamics during melanoma immunotherapy. TCRdb's table, derived via immunoSEQ multiplex PCR, lists solely in-frame clones and lacks some. This sample has approximately 9,700 clones, with around 90% found just once. The V end was cut by 7 bases, the J end by 1 base, with 13 bases between. Looked up from germline, CDR1 is MGHDK and CDR2 is SYGVNS. This CDR3 contains 15 residues. The time point: pre-treatment baseline. The chain employs TRBV25-1 and TRBJ2-2, with D possibly matching TRBD2 (6 bases). The specimen comprised blood, sampled from a patient treated with checkpoint blockade. This TCR was sampled from a human donor with melanoma. CDR3: CASTPGGGNTGELFF. The DNA of the CDR3 is TGTGCCAGCACCCCCGGGGGAGGGAACACCGGGGAGCTGTTTTTT.